This T cell receptor beta chain came from a study of regulatory T cells in long-lasting Graves disease. As for the study in general: Antithyroid drugs had been given to newly diagnosed Graves' patients for under 3 months.

The germline CDR1 and CDR2 sequences are MNHNS and SASEGT. CDR3 length: 14 amino acids. The V and J ends lost 6 bases and 3 bases respectively, with 11 bases between them. The time point is: newly diagnosed GD, antithyroid drugs for less than 3 months. RNA isolated from PBMCs was used to make the TCR library. Construction of the TCR beta libraries employed iRepertoire HTBI primers in conjunction with Arm-PCR of CDR3 regions. TCRdb re-called the multiplex PCR reads with MiXCR, one entry per CDR3 protein. Of about half a million distinct CDR3 sequences listed, about 12% were seen once; the top ten hold more than 8%. Only a few counts were recorded for this clonotype. Its specificity is not known. Study findings and constraints: Newly diagnosed patients had higher TCR diversity than persistent Graves' patients did. The study found TRBV28, TRBJ1-2 and TRBJ2-5 favored in persistent disease. The work looked only at peripheral blood and did not look at thyroid tissue.

These data were also reused for a study on T cells in Graves' hyperthyroidism and ophthalmopathy.

The chain carries TRBV6-1 and TRBJ1-4; perhaps TRBD1 as D (6 bases). Sequencing was performed on peripheral blood mononuclear cells (PBMCs), taken at new diagnosis, from a patient treated with antithyroid drugs. The receptor's source is a woman under 40 with Graves disease. CDR3 amino acids: CASSTGRSNEKLFF. The CDR3 DNA reads as TGTGCCAGCAGCACAGGGAGGTCTAATGAAAAACTGTTTTTT.